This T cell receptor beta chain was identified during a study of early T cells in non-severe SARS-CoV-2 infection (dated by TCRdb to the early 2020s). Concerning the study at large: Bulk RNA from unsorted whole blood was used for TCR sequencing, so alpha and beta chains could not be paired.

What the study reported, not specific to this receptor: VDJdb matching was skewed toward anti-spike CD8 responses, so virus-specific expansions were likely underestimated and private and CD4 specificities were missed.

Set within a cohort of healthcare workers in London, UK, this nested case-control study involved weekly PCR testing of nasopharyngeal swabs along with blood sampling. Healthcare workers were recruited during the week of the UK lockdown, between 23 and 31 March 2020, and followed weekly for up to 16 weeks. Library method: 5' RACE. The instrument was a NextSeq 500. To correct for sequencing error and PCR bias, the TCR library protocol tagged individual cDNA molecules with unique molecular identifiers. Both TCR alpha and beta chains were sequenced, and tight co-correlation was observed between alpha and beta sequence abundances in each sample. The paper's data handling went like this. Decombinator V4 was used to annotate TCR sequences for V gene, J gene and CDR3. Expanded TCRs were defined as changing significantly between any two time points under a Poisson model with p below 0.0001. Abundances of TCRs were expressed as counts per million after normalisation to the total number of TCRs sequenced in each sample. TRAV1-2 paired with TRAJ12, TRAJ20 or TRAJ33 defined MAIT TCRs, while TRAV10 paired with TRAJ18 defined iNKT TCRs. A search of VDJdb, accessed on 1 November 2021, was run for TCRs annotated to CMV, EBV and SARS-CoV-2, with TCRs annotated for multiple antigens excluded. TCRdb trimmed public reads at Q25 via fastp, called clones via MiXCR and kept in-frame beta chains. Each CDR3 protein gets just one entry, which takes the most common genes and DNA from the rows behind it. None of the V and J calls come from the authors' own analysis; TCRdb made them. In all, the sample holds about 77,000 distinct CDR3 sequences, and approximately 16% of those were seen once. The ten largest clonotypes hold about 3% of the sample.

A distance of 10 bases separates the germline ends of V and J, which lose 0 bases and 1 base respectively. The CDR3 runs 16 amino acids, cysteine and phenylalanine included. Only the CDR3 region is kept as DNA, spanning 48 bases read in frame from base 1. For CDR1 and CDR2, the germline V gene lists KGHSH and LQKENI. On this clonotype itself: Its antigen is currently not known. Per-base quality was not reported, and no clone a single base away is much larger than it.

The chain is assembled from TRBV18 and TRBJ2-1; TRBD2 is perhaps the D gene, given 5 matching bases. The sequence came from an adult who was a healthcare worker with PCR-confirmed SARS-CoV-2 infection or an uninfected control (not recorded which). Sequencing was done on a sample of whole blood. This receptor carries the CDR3 CASSPPYLASYNEQFF. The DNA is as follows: TGTGCCAGCTCACCACCGTACCTAGCTTCCTACAATGAGCAGTTCTTC. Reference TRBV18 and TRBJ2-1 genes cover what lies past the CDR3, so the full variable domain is NAGVMQNPRHLVRRRGQEARLRCSPMKGHSHVYWYRQLPEEGLKFMVYLQKENIIDESGMPKERFSAEFPKEGPSILRIQQVVRGDSAAYFCASSPPYLASYNEQFFGPGTRLTVL.